This TCR beta chain was retrieved from a study of shared clonotypes between healthy human individuals (dated by TCRdb to about 2020). In the study overall: Three men and two women, aged 18 to 49 years, made up the cohort. Per donor, three plates each were used for CD4 naive and CD4 memory, two for CD8 naive, and one for CD8 memory. To estimate repertoire size and how much clonotype sharing occurs between individuals, the study deeply sequenced the blood TCR repertoires of 4 to 6 healthy adults. Libraries were prepared and TCR repertoires were sequenced by different laboratories using diverse techniques, in order to increase sequencing depth and limit assay-specific biases. Leukapheresis yielded between about 0.94 and 9.5 billion PBMCs per donor.

CD8 naive samples consisted of CD45RO-negative cells that were positively selected for CCR7, yielding a CD45RA+CCR7+ population without TemRA cells. The donors were healthy, HIV-negative adults who had no recently reported acute infections or vaccinations. Only Caucasian adults living in Nashville, Tennessee, USA were represented among the donors. Blood was collected by leukapheresis, and PBMCs were isolated by Ficoll-Histopaque density gradient centrifugation and then cryopreserved in liquid nitrogen vapor phase. Analytical flow cytometry was used to check the purity and quantity of each magnetically sorted T cell population. Genomic DNA was isolated from each sorted fraction and quantified by UV absorbance on a Nanodrop 2000c. TCR CDR3 regions were amplified from genomic DNA by multiplex PCR using the deep immunoSEQ assay. Extracted genomic DNA from each cell subset was distributed evenly across all wells of several immunoSEQ 96-well plates, and each plate was treated as a replicate. For sorted subsets, each replicate PCR was loaded with approximately 200 ng genomic DNA, equivalent to some 27,000 T cell genomes. Purified libraries were measured with a Qubit 3.0 fluorometer, size-checked on a Bioanalyzer 2100, and measured again with the KAPA Library Quantification kit. Every immunoSEQ 96-well plate was sequenced on a separate single-read 150-cycle Illumina NextSeq 550 flow cell. The authors processed their data as follows. The immunoSEQ output contained only junctional sequences without quality scores, so filtering could not match that applied to full-length reads. Sequences were annotated with PyIR, a Python wrapper for IgBLAST v1.9, using IMGT germline references to assign V/J genes and CDR3. Any read was removed if the V/J assignment was weak (E-value above 1e-6), the CDR3 was missing, or the read contained stop codons, out-of-frame junctions, or ambiguous translated residues. A V3J clonotype was defined by an identical inferred V gene, J gene, and CDR3 amino acid sequence. The percentage overlap between two repertoires was calculated by dividing the number of shared unique clonotypes by the size of the smaller repertoire. Three approaches were used to assess repertoire richness: RTK rarefaction, the Chao1 estimator, and Recon v2.1 estimates of unobserved clonotypes. Generation probabilities for all TCRbeta clonotypes obtained by the gDNA method from four donors were computed using OLGA. Drawn from immuneACCESS, this table holds only the in-frame rearrangements with V and J called that TCRdb kept. Clones are partly lost; checked studies trace under half to an unresolved V gene and leave the rest unexplained. That table furnishes V, J and clone size, whereas the DNA furnished D and trimming. Counted in this sample were approximately 2,200,000 clones; about 92% of them appeared once. Roughly 1.8% of the sample comes from the top ten.

Broader findings and caveats from the paper: Larger estimated clonotype richness was generally found for naive subsets than for memory subsets. Clonotypes shared by all four sorted-subset donors showed higher generation probabilities than non-shared clonotypes. The genetic and exposure-history diversity represented was limited by the small number of donors. Sampling was restricted to blood, and TCR repertoires in tissues likely differ from the TCR repertoires found in blood. Rarefaction of sorted-subset datasets indicated incomplete sequencing despite the large sequencing depth. When a handful of donors were compared, the shared fraction of clonotypes was about 5.5% for naive CD4, about 4% for naive CD8, more than 2% for memory CD4, and 0.3% to 0.5% for memory CD8. Based on pairwise subsampling, the degree of clonotype sharing among donors was expected to be affected by sequencing depth.

The CDR3 runs 13 residues from the cysteine to the phenylalanine. Just the 39-base CDR3 DNA is kept, in frame starting at base 1. The germline V gene supplies CDR1 MDHEN and CDR2 SYDVKM. V and J lose 6 bases and 7 bases, and a span of 15 bases separates them. This clone was picked up one time. Its antigen remains unidentified. Base qualities are not provided; no much larger clone lies one nucleotide away. The TCR comes from a man aged 18 to 29 in good health. Some clones in this sample may be carry-over from other donors' samples. Recombination connected TRBV28 to TRBJ1-1, with an unclear D gene assignment. Specimen: naive CD8+ T cells from PBMCs. Explained via the paper, the cell subset or site label denotes: CD45RA+CCR7+. The CDR3 reads CASRMTGGVEAFF. The nucleotides are TGTGCCAGCAGGATGACGGGTGGGGTTGAAGCTTTCTTT. The reference TRBV28 and TRBJ1-1 proteins fill in what lies around the CDR3, so the full variable domain reads DVKVTQSSRYLVKRTGEKVFLECVQDMDHENMFWYRQDPGLGLRLIYFSYDVKMKEKGDIPEGYSVSREKKERFSLILESASTNQTSMYLCASRMTGGVEAFFGQGTRLTVV.